The 23 T cell receptor beta chains listed next were all sequenced from one sample in a study of T cell changes during pregnancy in multiple sclerosis. Measured with immunoSEQ multiplex PCR; TCRdb has only the in-frame clones, and not every one. Counted here are 30,000 to 45,000 clones, 89% occurring once; the ten biggest clones make up approximately 10%. The input for sequencing was CD8+ T cells from peripheral blood mononuclear cells, taken in the third trimester of pregnancy. These receptors originate from a female donor with multiple sclerosis, enrolled in a pregnancy study.

The CDR3 is CASSSYLGDKDRGYGYTF. CDR3 DNA sequence: TGTGCCAGCAGCTCCTACCTCGGGGACAAAGACAGGGGATATGGCTACACCTTC. The chain joins TRBV7-9 to TRBJ1-2, with 8 bases that match TRBD1. CDR3 size: 18 residues. Germline V gene sequence: CDR1 SEHNR, CDR2 FQNEAQ (reference sequence). V dropped 4 bases and J dropped 5; count of bases not matched to a gene: 18.

The chain is built from TRBV7-9 and TRBJ2-2; D uncertain. The germline V gene has CDR1 SEHNR and CDR2 FQNEAQ (reference sequence). The CDR3 is made up of 15 amino acids. With 0 bases removed from V and 4 bases from J, the gap between germline ends came to 9 bases. CDR3 coding DNA: TGTGCCAGCAGCTTAGCACAGCCGAGCACCGGGGAGCTGTTTTTT. Its translation is CASSLAQPSTGELFF.

The V call is TRBV14, the J call TRBJ2-1; 10 bases are a match to TRBD2. Germline trimming cut 6 bases from V and 3 bases from J; bases unmatched to any gene: 8. This CDR3 is 16 amino acids long. Germline CDR1 and CDR2: SGHDN and FVKESK. This CDR3 reads CASRPSLAGVYNEQFF. DNA for the CDR3: TGTGCCAGCAGACCATCTCTAGCGGGGGTCTACAATGAGCAGTTCTTC.

V is TRBV7-8 and J is TRBJ2-1; D is undetermined. Germline assignment: CDR1 SGHVS and CDR2 FQNEAQ. This CDR3 has 12 amino acids. V gave up 3 bases and J gave up 7 bases, with 7 bases separating them. CDR3 nucleotide sequence: TGTGCCAGCAGCTTCTACAGAAATGAGCAGTTCTTC. It is translated as CASSFYRNEQFF.

The chain uses TRBV7-8 and TRBJ2-5; 7 bases are a match to TRBD2. CDR1 is SGHVS and CDR2 is FQNEAQ in the germline V gene. Germline trimming cut 5 bases from V and 2 bases from J; bases unmatched to any gene: 5. The length of the CDR3 is 14 residues. The CDR3 is CASSRGTMQETQYF. CDR3 DNA: TGTGCCAGCAGCCGAGGGACTATGCAAGAGACCCAGTACTTC.

This chain joins TRBV19 and TRBJ2-5; D remains unclear. In germline, CDR1 is LNHDA, CDR2 SQIVND (reference sequence). Trimming cost V 7 bases and J 5 bases, with 11 bases left between them. The CDR3 spans 12 residues. CDR3 residues: CASTTRLETQYF. The DNA of the CDR3 is TGTGCCAGTACCACAAGATTGGAGACCCAGTACTTC. Variable domain in full (rest from reference TRBV19 and TRBJ2-5): DGGITQSPKYLFRKEGQNVTLSCEQNLNHDAMYWYRQDPGQGLRLIYYSQIVNDFQKGDIAEGYSVSREKKESFPLTVTSAQKNPTAFYLCASTTRLETQYFGPGTRLLVL.

The CDR3 DNA is TGTGCCAGCAGTAGGGCAGGGCATGAAAAACTGTTTTTT. Protein sequence: CASSRAGHEKLFF. V and J are TRBV6-6 and TRBJ1-4, with D maybe TRBD1 (5 bases). Germline CDR1 reads MNHNY; CDR2 reads SVGAGI (reference sequence). V was trimmed by 5 bases and J by 6 bases, leaving 10 bases between them. This CDR3 is 13 amino acids long.

V usage is TRBV6-6 and J usage is TRBJ2-7, with 12 nucleotides matching TRBD2. The trim removed 7 bases at V and 0 bases at J, leaving 4 bases unmatched. Germline V CDR1 and CDR2: MNHNY, SVGAGI (reference sequence). CDR3 length: 15 residues. The CDR3 nucleotides are TGTGCCAGCAATCCGACTAGCGGGAGCTCCTACGAGCAGTACTTC. Amino acids: CASNPTSGSSYEQYF.

The J gene is TRBJ2-5, the V gene TRBV4-1; 8 bases line up with TRBD2. The J call is doubtful: the DNA matches TRBJ2-7 better. The germline CDR1 and CDR2 sequences are MGHRA and YSYEKL. The CDR3 runs 16 residues. Written as DNA, the CDR3 is TGCGCCAGCAGCCAAGATATGCGGGAGGTCTCCTACGAGCAGTACTTC. As protein: CASSQDMREVSYEQYF.

This clone has just one count. This chain uses TRBV5-6 with TRBJ2-7; possible D gene TRBD1, 6 bases. V was pared by 3 bases and J by 1 base, with 11 bases between. The CDR3 is made up of 14 amino acids. Per the germline V gene, CDR1 is SGHDT and CDR2 is YYEEEE. The CDR3 loop reads CASSSSGQSYEQYF. CDR3 DNA sequence: TGTGCCAGCAGCTCGAGTGGACAGTCCTACGAGCAGTACTTC.

This chain joins TRBV2 and TRBJ2-7, with a weak D call TRBD1 (6 bases). This CDR3 has 14 residues. CDR1 SNHLY and CDR2 FYNNEI come from the germline V gene. Deletions cut 4 bases from V and 5 bases from J, with 15 bases between. The CDR3 spells CASSGGQGIHEQYF. As DNA, the CDR3 is TGTGCCAGCAGTGGGGGGCAGGGTATCCACGAGCAGTACTTC. The entire variable domain, with the rest obtained from reference TRBV2 and TRBJ2-7, is as follows: EPEVTQTPSHQVTQMGQEVILRCVPISNHLYFYWYRQILGQKVEFLVSFYNNEISEKSEIFDDQFSVERPDGSNFTLKIRSTKLEDSAMYFCASSGGQGIHEQYFGPGTRLTVT.

The V call is TRBV6-1, the J call TRBJ2-2; maybe TRBD2 (6 bases). CDR1 and CDR2 from the germline V gene are MNHNS and SASEGT. V dropped 6 bases and J dropped 4 bases, with 15 bases sitting between them. The length of the CDR3 is 15 residues. This CDR3 is CASSRWAGGTGELFF. Here the CDR3 DNA reads TGTGCCAGCAGCAGGTGGGCCGGGGGCACCGGGGAGCTGTTTTTT.

This clone has only one observation. The chain links TRBV25-1 to TRBJ2-7; D gene unclear. Germline values: CDR1 MGHDK, CDR2 SYGVNS. Trimming shortened V by 2 bases and J by 4 bases, and 6 bases separated the two germline ends. This CDR3 region has 12 residues. The CDR3 DNA reads as TGTGCCAGCAGTGAAAATCCTTACGAGCAGTACTTC. Residues: CASSENPYEQYF.

The chain combines TRBV2 with TRBJ2-3, with D perhaps TRBD1 (5 bases). The CDR3 consists of 14 residues. Per germline, CDR1 SNHLY and CDR2 FYNNEI. Trimming pared 3 bases from V and 3 bases from J, leaving 10 bases between. The CDR3 is CASSDPQGTDTQYF. The CDR3 nucleotides are TGTGCCAGCAGTGATCCCCAGGGAACAGATACGCAGTATTTT.

The V call is TRBV27, the J call TRBJ1-4; 7 bases match TRBD1. CDR3 length: 15 amino acids. With 5 bases clipped from V and 6 bases from J, the junction kept 9 bases outside the gene matches. CDR1 and CDR2 (germline): MNHEY, SMNVEV (reference sequence). This CDR3 reads CASSDGDSLDEKLFF. DNA for the CDR3: TGTGCCAGCAGTGACGGGGACAGCCTCGATGAAAAACTGTTTTTT. The full variable domain, rest sourced from reference TRBV27 and TRBJ1-4, is EAQVTQNPRYLITVTGKKLTVTCSQNMNHEYMSWYRQDPGLGLRQIYYSMNVEVTDKGDVPEGYKVSRKEKRNFPLILESPSPNQTSLYFCASSDGDSLDEKLFFGSGTQLSVL.

The chain is built from TRBV9 and TRBJ2-7, with 9 bases identical to TRBD1. CDR1 is SGDLS, CDR2 YYNGEE, per germline. The V segment lost 4 bases and the J segment 3 bases; nucleotides outside the gene matches: 5. This CDR3 contains 14 residues. CDR3 sequence reads: CASSPKTGGYEQYF. In DNA, the CDR3 is TGTGCCAGCAGCCCAAAGACAGGGGGCTACGAGCAGTACTTC.

The chain couples TRBV28 to TRBJ2-1; TRBD1 is a possible D gene (6 bases). Germline CDR1 and CDR2: MDHEN and SYDVKM. The CDR3 extends over 15 amino acids. V lost 6 bases and J 9 bases, leaving 21 bases between the germline ends. In DNA form, the CDR3 reads TGTGCCAGCAGCAGTCCCCCAAGGGGGTTTCTTGAGCAGTTCTTC. As protein: CASSSPPRGFLEQFF.

CDR3 sequence: CASTGGTGPNTEAFF. The CDR3 nucleotides are TGTGCCAGCACCGGGGGGACAGGACCGAACACTGAAGCTTTCTTT. V and J are TRBV27 and TRBJ1-1; 8 bases are a match to TRBD1. Trimming cost V 7 bases and J 1 base; bases outside gene matches: 8. Germline CDR1 MNHEY, CDR2 SMNVEV (reference sequence). The CDR3 has 15 residues.

V gene TRBV27 combines with J gene TRBJ2-1; 14 nucleotides align to TRBD2. CDR1 and CDR2 (germline): MNHEY, SMNVEV (reference sequence). There are 14 residues in the CDR3. V lost 8 bases and J lost 4; bases outside the gene matches: 1. The CDR3 coding sequence is TGTGCCAGCGGGACTAGCGGGAGTTACAATGAGCAGTTCTTC. Protein sequence: CASGTSGSYNEQFF.

The V call is TRBV27, the J call TRBJ2-1, with D possibly being TRBD1 (6 bases). Trimming took off 3 bases at V and 2 bases at J, with 11 bases between the two ends. From germline, CDR1 is MNHEY and CDR2 SMNVEV (reference sequence). The CDR3 has 15 residues. The CDR3 sequence is CASSLPGGAYNEQFF. The CDR3, as DNA: TGTGCCAGCAGTTTGCCTGGGGGCGCCTACAATGAGCAGTTCTTC.

The chain couples TRBV14 to TRBJ2-3; 10 nucleotides agree with TRBD2. The germline V gene encodes CDR1 SGHDN and CDR2 FVKESK. V was pared by 4 bases and J by 10 bases, with 14 bases of the junction left unmatched. CDR3 length: 16 amino acids. CDR3 DNA sequence: TGTGCCAGCAGCCCCTTAGCGGGAGGCCCGGAGAAGGCGCAGTATTTT. Protein sequence: CASSPLAGGPEKAQYF.

The chain couples TRBV9 to TRBJ2-5, with D hard to call. TRBJ2-7 explains the end of the DNA better; the J call may be wrong. Germline V lookup: CDR1 SGDLS, CDR2 YYNGEE. The CDR3 is made up of 14 amino acids. The CDR3 here is CASSVEYSSYEQYF. The CDR3 region has the DNA TGTGCCAGCAGCGTAGAGTACAGCTCCTACGAGCAGTACTTC.

This chain uses TRBV27 with TRBJ2-2; D may be TRBD2 (5 bases). Germline V lookup: CDR1 MNHEY, CDR2 SMNVEV (reference sequence). Trimming shortened V by 3 bases and J by 3 bases, and 17 bases separated the two germline ends. This CDR3 is 17 amino acids long. The CDR3 spells CASSFSWGDSHTGELFF. The CDR3 bases are TGTGCCAGCAGTTTCAGTTGGGGAGACTCCCACACCGGGGAGCTGTTTTTT.